Detailed here is one T cell receptor beta chain. The specificity of this receptor is unknown. Base-call qualities are not available, and no considerably larger clone is one nucleotide away. This record comes from a study of T cell responses to AZD1222 COVID-19 vaccine (dated by TCRdb to 2020 to 2023). Background for the entire study: AZD1222 recipients whose second dose came at about 4 weeks and those whose second dose came at about 12 weeks were combined into one group, since spike-specific TCR depth and breadth did not differ between the two schedules. TCR sequencing was performed for 230 to 250 trial participants, of whom roughly 200 were given two doses of AZD1222 and some 25 were given two doses of MenACWY control vaccine. Enrollment into the trials was organized by age into subgroups of 18-55, 56-69 and 70-plus years, and those subgroups contained approximately 150, 30 and 60 TCR-sequenced participants, respectively.

After removal of 6 bases from V and 11 bases from J, the junction retains 12 bases not matched to a gene. CDR3 length: 13 amino acids, cysteine to phenylalanine. CDR3 DNA is the only sequence kept; it has 39 bases, read in frame from the first base. CDR1 and CDR2 were assigned from the germline V gene as MNHEY and SVGEGT. Findings and caveats that apply to the study as a whole: Reportedly, close to half of the unique spike-specific TCRs recognized epitopes lying outside the regions that are mutated in the B.1.351 and B.1.1.7 variants. The whole spike protein was spanned by vaccine-associated CD4 TCRs, and dominant responses were seen in regions 160-218 and 743-854. Participants were mostly white British, with more females than males. The authors suggested clonal diversity may have been underestimated. Conclusions about previously exposed vaccinees are limited because only six or seven AZD1222 recipients were SARS-CoV-2 seropositive at baseline. No day 14 peak-response samples were available, so repertoires were characterized only after the peak T cell response. After two AZD1222 doses, spike-specific TCR breadth and depth were significantly higher than at day 0 and than in MenACWY recipients. The 56-69-year group was small, and its depth increase did not reach significance, likely because of low power.

The CDR3 regions of human TCRbeta chains were subjected to immunosequencing. Turning to the authors' computational methods: TCRs in the repertoires were compared against a reference library of SARS-CoV-2-specific TCRs that had been generated with the MIRA antigen-specificity platform. Breadth meant the fraction of unique TCRs that were SARS-CoV-2-associated, whereas depth meant the fraction of total T cells that were SARS-CoV-2-associated. Using the MIRA data, each spike-specific TCR was assigned both to the spike region to which the TCR was reactive and to a CD4 or CD8 class. Log10-transformed breadth and depth values were compared by one-way ANOVA with Sidak's multiple comparisons tests. TCRdb retrieved this table from immuneACCESS and kept in-frame rearrangements only. Not all clones are present; in checked studies, unresolved V genes account for under half, and no reason is known for the remainder. That table gives V, J and clone size, and the DNA gave D and trimming. The sample records 93,000 or so clones, 80% to 90% of which are singletons. 20% of the sample goes to the ten largest clones.

The meaning of the sample's time point label: baseline before first vaccination. The vaccinee samples were drawn from two UK trials, COV001 and COV002, one of which was a single-blind randomized controlled phase 2/3 trial testing AZD1222 (ChAdOx1 nCoV-19) in healthy adults. For TCRbeta chain sequencing, PBMC samples were collected from trial participants at day 0 and at day 28 after the second dose. Rearrangement joined TRBV6-2 or TRBV6-3 to TRBJ1-1, with 7 central nucleotides matching TRBD1. The clonotype originates from an adult in good health. Sequenced material: peripheral blood, taken on day 0 of AZD1222 vaccination. The nucleotides are TGTGCCAGCAGCGGGACAGTAGAACAATTTGCTTTCTTT. Its protein reads: CASSGTVEQFAFF.